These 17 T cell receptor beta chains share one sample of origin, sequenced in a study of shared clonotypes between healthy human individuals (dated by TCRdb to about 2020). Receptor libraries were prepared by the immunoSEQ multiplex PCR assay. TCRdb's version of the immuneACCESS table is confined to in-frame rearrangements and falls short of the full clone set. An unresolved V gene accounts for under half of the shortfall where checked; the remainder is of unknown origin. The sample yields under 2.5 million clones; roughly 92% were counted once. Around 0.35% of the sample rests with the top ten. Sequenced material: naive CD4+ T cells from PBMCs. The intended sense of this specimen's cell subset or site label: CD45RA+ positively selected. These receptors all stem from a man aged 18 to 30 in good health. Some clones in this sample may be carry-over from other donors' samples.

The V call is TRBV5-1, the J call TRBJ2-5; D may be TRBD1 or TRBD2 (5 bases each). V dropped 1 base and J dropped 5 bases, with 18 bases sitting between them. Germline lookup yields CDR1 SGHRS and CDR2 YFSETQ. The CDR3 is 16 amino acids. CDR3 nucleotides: TGCGCCAGCAGCTTGAGGATGAGGGGTAGGTTGGAGACCCAGTACTTC. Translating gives CASSLRMRGRLETQYF.

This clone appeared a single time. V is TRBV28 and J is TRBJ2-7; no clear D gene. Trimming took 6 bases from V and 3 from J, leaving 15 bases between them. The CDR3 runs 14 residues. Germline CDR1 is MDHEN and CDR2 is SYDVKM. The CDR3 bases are TGTGCCAGCAGACCCGCTGCTTCCGACTACGAGCAGTACTTC. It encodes CASRPAASDYEQYF.

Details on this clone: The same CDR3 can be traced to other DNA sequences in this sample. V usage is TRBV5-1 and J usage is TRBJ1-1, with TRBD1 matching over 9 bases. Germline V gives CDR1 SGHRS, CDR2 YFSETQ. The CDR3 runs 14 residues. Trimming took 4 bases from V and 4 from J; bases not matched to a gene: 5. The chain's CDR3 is CASSPQGAGTEAFF. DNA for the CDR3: TGCGCCAGCAGCCCACAGGGGGCCGGCACTGAAGCTTTCTTT.

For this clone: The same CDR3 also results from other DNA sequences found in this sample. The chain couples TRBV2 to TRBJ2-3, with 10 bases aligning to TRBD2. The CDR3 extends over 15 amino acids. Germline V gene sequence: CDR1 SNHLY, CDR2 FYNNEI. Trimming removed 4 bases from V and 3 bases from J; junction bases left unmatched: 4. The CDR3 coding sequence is TGTGCCAGCAGTGGAGCGGGAGGGGGAACAGATACGCAGTATTTT. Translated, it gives CASSGAGGGTDTQYF.

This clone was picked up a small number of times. This chain's CDR3 is CASRRPGGNYGYTF. CDR3 sequence (DNA): TGTGCCAGCCGCCGTCCGGGGGGCAACTATGGCTACACCTTC. This chain joins TRBV6-5 and TRBJ1-2, with D possibly matching TRBD1 (6 bases). The CDR3 spans 14 residues. CDR1 and CDR2 from the germline V gene are MNHEY and SVGAGI. The ends were cut back, 8 bases at V and 2 bases at J, with 15 bases in the middle.

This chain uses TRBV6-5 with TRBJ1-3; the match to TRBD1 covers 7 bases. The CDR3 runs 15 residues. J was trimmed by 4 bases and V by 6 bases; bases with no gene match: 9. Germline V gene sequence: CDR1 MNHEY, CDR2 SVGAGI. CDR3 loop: CASSRDRDAGNTIYF. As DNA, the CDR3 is TGTGCCAGCAGCCGTGACAGGGATGCGGGAAACACCATATATTTT.

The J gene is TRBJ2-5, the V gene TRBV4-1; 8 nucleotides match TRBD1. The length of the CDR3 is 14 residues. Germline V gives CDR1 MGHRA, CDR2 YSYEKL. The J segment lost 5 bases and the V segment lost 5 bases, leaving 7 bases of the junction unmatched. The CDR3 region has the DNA TGCGCCAGCAGCACACCGGACAGGGACGAGACCCAGTACTTC. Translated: CASSTPDRDETQYF.

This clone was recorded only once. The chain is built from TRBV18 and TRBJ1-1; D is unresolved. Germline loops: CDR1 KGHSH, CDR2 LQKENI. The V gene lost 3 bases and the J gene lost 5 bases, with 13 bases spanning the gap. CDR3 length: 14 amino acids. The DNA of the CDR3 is TGTGCCAGCTCACCTATCCATGGGGAGACTGAAGCTTTCTTT. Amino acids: CASSPIHGETEAFF.

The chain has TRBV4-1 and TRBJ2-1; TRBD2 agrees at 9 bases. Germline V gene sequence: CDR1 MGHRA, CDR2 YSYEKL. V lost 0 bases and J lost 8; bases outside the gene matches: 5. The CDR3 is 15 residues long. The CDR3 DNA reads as TGCGCCAGCAGCCAAGACCTAGCGGGAAGGGATGAGCAGTTCTTC. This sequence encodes CASSQDLAGRDEQFF.

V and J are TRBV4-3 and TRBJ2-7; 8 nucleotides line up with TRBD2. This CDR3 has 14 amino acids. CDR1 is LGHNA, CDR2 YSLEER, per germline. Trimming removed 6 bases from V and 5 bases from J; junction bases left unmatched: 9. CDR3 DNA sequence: TGCGCCAGCAGGCATGGGACTAGTGCCGACGAGCAGTACTTC. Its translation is CASRHGTSADEQYF.

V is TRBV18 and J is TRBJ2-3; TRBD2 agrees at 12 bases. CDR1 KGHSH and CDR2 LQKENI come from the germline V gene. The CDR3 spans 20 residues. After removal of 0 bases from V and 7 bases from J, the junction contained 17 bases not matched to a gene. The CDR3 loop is CASSPPYPRPRLAGDNTQYF. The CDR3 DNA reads TGTGCCAGCTCACCACCGTATCCCCGGCCGAGACTAGCGGGAGACAATACGCAGTATTTT.

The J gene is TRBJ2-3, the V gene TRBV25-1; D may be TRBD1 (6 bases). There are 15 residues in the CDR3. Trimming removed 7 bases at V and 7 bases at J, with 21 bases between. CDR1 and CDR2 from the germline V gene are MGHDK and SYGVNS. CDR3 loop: CASTAQGTRGNTQYF. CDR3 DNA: TGTGCCAGCACCGCACAGGGCACCAGAGGAAATACGCAGTATTTT.

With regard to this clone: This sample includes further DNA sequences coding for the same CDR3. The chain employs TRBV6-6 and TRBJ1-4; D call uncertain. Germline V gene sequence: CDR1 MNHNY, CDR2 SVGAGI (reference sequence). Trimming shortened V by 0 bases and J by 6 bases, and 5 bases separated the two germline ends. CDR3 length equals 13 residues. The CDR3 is CASSYSRDEKLFF. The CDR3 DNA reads TGTGCCAGCAGTTACTCGAGAGATGAAAAACTGTTTTTT.

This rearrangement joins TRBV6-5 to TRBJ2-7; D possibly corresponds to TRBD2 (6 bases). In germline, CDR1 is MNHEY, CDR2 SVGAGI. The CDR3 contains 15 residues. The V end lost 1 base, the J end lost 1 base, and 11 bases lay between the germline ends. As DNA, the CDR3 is TGTGCCAGCAGTTACTGGGGGGAAGCGTCCTACGAGCAGTACTTC. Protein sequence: CASSYWGEASYEQYF.

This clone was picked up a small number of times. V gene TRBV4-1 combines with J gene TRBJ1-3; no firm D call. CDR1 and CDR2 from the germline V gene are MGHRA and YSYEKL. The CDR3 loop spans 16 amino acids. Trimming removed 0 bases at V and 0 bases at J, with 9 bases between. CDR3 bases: TGCGCCAGCAGCCAAGATACCCCGGCCTCTGGAAACACCATATATTTT. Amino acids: CASSQDTPASGNTIYF.

The CDR3 bases are TGCAGTGCTGTACCTCAGGGTGAAGCTTTCTTT. Protein product: CSAVPQGEAFF. The chain couples TRBV20-1 to TRBJ1-1; weak D call: TRBD1 (5 bases). V was shortened by 5 bases and J by 7 bases, with 11 bases between the two germline ends. From germline, CDR1 is DFQATT and CDR2 SNEGSKA (reference sequence). The CDR3 consists of 11 residues.

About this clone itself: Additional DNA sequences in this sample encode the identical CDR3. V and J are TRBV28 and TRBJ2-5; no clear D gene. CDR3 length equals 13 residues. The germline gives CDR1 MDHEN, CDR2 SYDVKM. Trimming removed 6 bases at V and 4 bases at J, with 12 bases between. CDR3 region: CASSPRTRETQYF. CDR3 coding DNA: TGTGCCAGCAGCCCAAGGACCCGAGAGACCCAGTACTTC.